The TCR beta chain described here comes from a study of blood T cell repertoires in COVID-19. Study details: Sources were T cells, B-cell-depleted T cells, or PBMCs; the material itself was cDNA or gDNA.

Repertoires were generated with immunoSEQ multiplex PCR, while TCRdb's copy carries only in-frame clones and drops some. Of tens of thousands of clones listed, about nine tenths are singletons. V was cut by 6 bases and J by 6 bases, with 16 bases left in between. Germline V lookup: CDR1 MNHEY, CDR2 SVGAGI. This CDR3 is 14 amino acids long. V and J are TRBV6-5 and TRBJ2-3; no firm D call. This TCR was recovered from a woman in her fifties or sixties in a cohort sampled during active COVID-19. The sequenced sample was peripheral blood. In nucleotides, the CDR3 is TGTGCCAGCAGCCGGAGCCCACCACCCGATACGCAGTATTTT. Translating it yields CASSRSPPPDTQYF.